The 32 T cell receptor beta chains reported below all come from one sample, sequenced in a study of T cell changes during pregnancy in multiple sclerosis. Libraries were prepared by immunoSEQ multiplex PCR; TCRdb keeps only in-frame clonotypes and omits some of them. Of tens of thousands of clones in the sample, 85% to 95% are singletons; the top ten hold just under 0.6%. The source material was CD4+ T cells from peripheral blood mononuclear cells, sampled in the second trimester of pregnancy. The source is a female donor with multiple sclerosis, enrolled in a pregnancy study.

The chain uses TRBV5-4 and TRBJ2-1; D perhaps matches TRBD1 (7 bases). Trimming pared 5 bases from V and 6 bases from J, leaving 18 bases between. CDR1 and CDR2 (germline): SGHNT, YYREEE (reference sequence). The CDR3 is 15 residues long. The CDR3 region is CASSQTGRLRNEQFF. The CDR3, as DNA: TGTGCCAGCAGTCAGACAGGGAGGCTGCGCAATGAGCAGTTCTTC.

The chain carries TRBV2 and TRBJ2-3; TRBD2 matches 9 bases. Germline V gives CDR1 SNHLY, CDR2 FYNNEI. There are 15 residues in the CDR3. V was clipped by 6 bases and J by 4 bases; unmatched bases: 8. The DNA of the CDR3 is TGTGCCAGCAGCCGCGGGGGGGCCAGGTCAGATACGCAGTATTTT. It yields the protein CASSRGGARSDTQYF.

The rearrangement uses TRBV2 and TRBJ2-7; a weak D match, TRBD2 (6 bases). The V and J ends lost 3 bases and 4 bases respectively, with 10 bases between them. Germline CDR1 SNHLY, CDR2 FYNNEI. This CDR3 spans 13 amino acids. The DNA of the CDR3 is TGTGCCAGCAGTGACGGGGGTTTATACGAGCAGTACTTC. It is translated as CASSDGGLYEQYF.

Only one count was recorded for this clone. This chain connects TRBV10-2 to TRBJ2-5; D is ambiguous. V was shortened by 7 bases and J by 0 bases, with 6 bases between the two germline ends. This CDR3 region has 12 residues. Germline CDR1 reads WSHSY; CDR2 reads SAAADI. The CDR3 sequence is CASTQHQETQYF. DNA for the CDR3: TGCGCCAGCACACAGCACCAAGAGACCCAGTACTTC.

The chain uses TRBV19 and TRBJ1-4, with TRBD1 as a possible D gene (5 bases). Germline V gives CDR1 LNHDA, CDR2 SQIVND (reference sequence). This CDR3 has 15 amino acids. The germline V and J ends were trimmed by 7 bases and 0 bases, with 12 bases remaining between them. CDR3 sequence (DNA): TGTGCCAGTACTAGACAGCACGCAACTAATGAAAAACTGTTTTTT. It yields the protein CASTRQHATNEKLFF.

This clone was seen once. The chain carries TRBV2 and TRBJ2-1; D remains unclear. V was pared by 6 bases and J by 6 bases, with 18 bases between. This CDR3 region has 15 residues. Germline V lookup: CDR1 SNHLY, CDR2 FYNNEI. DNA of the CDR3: TGTGCCAGCAGATCGGTAGCTAGTCCCGCCAATGAGCAGTTCTTC. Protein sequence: CASRSVASPANEQFF.

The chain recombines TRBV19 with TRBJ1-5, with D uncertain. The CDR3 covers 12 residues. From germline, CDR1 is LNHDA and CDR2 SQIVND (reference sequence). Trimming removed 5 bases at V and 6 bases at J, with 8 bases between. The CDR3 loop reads CASSGYSQPQHF. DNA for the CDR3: TGTGCCAGTAGTGGATACAGTCAGCCCCAGCATTTT.

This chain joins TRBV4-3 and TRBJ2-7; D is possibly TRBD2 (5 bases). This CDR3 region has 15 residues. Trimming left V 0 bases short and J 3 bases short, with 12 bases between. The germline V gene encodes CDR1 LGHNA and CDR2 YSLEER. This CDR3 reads CASSQDSRAYYEQYF. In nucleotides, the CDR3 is TGCGCCAGCAGCCAAGACTCGCGGGCCTACTACGAGCAGTACTTC.

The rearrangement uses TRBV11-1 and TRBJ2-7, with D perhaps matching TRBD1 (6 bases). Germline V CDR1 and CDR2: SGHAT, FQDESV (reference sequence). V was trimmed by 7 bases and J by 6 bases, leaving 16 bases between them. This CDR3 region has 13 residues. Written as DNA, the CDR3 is TGTGCCAGCAACGACGGACAGTATCTCGAGCAGTACTTC. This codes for CASNDGQYLEQYF.

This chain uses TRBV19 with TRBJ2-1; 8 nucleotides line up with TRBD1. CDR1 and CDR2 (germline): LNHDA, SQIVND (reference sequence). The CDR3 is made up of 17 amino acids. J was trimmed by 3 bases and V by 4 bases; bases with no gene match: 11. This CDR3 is CASSTGTGGGYYNEQFF. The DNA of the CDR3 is TGTGCCAGTAGTACCGGTACAGGGGGTGGGTACTACAATGAGCAGTTCTTC.

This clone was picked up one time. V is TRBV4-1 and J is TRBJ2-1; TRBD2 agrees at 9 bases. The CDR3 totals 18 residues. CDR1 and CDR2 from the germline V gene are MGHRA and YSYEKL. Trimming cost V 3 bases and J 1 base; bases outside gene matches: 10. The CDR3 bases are TGCGCCAGCAGCCACTGGAGGACTAGCGAAAGATCCTACAATGAGCAGTTCTTC. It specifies CASSHWRTSERSYNEQFF.

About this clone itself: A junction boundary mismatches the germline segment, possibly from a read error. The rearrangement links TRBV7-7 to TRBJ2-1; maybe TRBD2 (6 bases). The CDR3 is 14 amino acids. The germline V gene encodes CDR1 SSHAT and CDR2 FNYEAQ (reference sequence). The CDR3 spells CASSLDGTANEQFF. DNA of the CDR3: TGTGCTAGCAGCTTAGACGGGACTGCCAATGAGCAGTTCTTC.

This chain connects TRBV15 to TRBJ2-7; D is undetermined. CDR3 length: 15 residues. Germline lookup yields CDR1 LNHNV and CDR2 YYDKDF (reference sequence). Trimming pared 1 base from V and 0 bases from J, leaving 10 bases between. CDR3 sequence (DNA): TGTGCCACCAGCAGAGTTCACAAACACTCCTACGAGCAGTACTTC. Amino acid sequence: CATSRVHKHSYEQYF.

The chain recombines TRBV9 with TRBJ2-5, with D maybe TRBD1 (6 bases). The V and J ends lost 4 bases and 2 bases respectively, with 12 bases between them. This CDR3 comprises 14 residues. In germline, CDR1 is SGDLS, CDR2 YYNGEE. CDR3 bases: TGTGCCAGCAGCAAAATCGGACAGCAAGAGACCCAGTACTTC. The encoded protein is CASSKIGQQETQYF. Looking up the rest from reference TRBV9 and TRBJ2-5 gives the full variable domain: DSGVTQTPKHLITATGQRVTLRCSPRSGDLSVYWYQQSLDQGLQFLIQYYNGEERAKGNILERFSAQQFPDLHSELNLSSLELGDSALYFCASSKIGQQETQYFGPGTRLLVL.

CDR3 in amino acids: CASSLRTGTGEKLFF. The CDR3 nucleotides read TGTGCCAGCAGCTTGCGGACAGGGACTGGTGAAAAACTGTTTTTT. The rearrangement links TRBV5-8 to TRBJ1-4; 8 nucleotides align to TRBD1. J was trimmed by 7 bases and V by 1 base; bases with no gene match: 6. The V gene's germline CDR1 is SGHTS and CDR2 YDEGEE. The CDR3 runs 15 residues. Full variable domain (rest looked up from reference TRBV5-8 and TRBJ1-4): EAGVTQSPTHLIKTRGQQATLRCSPISGHTSVYWYQQALGLGLQFLLWYDEGEERNRGNFPPRFSGRQFPNYSSELNVNALELEDSALYLCASSLRTGTGEKLFFGSGTQLSVL.

CDR3 in DNA: TGCGCCAGCAGCCAGGAGGGACAGGTGAGGGGCTACACCTTC. Amino acid sequence: CASSQEGQVRGYTF. The chain links TRBV4-1 to TRBJ1-2; TRBD1 matches 8 bases. The CDR3 has 14 amino acids. Germline CDR1 reads MGHRA; CDR2 reads YSYEKL. V was pared by 3 bases and J by 8 bases, with 8 bases of the junction left unmatched.

In nucleotides, the CDR3 is TGTGCCAGCAGTGACTCCCAGCGGGGGTACAATGAGCAGTTCTTC. Residues: CASSDSQRGYNEQFF. V and J are TRBV6-4 and TRBJ2-1; 8 positions agree with TRBD2. J lost 4 bases, V lost 0 bases, and 2 bases had no gene match. The germline V gene has CDR1 MRHNA and CDR2 SNTAGT. This CDR3 is 15 amino acids long.

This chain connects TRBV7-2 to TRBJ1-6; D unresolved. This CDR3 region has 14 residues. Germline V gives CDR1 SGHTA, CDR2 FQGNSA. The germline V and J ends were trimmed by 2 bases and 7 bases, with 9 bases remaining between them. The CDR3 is CASSLLQLNSPLHF. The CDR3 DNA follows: TGTGCCAGCAGCTTATTACAGTTAAATTCACCCCTCCACTTT.

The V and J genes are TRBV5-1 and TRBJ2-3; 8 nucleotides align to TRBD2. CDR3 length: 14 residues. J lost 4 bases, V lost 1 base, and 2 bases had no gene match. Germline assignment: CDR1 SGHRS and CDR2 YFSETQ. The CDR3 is CASSLTGGPDTQYF. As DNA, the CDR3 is TGCGCCAGCAGCTTGACGGGGGGGCCAGATACGCAGTATTTT.

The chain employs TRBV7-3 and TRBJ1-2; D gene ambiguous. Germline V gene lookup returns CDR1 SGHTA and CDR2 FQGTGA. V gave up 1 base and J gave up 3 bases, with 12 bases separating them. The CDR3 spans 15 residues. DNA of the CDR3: TGTGCCAGCAGCTTAAGGTTTCGCCGGGACTATGGCTACACCTTC. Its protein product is CASSLRFRRDYGYTF.

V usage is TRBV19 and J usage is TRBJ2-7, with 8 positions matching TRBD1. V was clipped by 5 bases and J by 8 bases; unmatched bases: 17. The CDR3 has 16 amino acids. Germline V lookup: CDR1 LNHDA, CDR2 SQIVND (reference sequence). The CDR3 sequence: CASSSRRGTGASQQYF. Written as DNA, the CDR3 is TGTGCCAGTAGTTCCCGGAGGGGGACAGGCGCCTCCCAGCAGTACTTC.

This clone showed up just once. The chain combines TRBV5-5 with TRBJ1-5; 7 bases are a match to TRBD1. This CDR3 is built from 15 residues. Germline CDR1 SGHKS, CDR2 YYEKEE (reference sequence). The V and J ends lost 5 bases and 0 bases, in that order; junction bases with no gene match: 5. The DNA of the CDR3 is TGTGCCAGCAGTCTGACAGGGACTAGCAATCAGCCCCAGCATTTT. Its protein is CASSLTGTSNQPQHF.

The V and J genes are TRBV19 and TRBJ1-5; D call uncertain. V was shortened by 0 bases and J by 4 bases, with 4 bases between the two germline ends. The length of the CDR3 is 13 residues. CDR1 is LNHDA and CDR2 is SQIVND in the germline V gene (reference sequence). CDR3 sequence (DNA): TGTGCCAGTAGTATAGATATTAATCAGCCCCAGCATTTT. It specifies CASSIDINQPQHF.

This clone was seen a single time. The CDR3 reads CASRGGVYNEQFF. The CDR3 bases are TGCGCCAGCCGCGGGGGGGTCTACAATGAGCAGTTCTTC. This sequence joins TRBV10-2 and TRBJ2-1; the match to TRBD2 covers 9 bases. The germline CDR1 and CDR2 sequences are WSHSY and SAAADI. This CDR3 spans 13 amino acids. Trimming took 8 bases from V and 3 from J; bases not matched to a gene: 2.

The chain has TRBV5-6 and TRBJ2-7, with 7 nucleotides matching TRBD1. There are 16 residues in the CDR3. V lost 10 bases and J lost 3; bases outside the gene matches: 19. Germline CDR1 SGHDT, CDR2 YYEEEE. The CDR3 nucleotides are TGTGCCGGGGGCAAGGGCAGGGGGAAACTACGCTACGAGCAGTACTTC. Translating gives CAGGKGRGKLRYEQYF.

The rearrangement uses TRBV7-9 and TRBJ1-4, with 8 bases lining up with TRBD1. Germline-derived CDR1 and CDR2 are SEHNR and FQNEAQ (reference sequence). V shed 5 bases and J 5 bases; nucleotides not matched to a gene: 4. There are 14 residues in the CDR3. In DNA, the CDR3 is TGTGCCAGCAGCCTAAGGACAGGGAATGAAAAACTGTTTTTT. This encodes CASSLRTGNEKLFF.

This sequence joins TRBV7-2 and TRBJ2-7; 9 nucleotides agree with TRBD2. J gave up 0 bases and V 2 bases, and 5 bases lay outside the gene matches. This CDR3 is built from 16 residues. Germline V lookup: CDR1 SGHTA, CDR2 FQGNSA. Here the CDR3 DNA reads TGTGCCAGCAGCTTACGCGGGGGGGCAAGCTCCTACGAGCAGTACTTC. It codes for CASSLRGGASSYEQYF. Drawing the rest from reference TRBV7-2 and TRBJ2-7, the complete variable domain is GAGVSQSPSNKVTEKGKDVELRCDPISGHTALYWYRQSLGQGLEFLIYFQGNSAPDKSGLPSDRFSAERTGGSVSTLTIQRTQQEDSAVYLCASSLRGGASSYEQYFGPGTRLTVT.

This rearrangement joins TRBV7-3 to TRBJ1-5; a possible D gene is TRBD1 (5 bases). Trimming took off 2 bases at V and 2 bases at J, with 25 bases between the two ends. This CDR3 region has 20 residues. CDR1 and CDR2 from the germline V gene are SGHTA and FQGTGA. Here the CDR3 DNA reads TGTGCCAGCAGCTTACTCTCCGGGTCCAGGGTGGGGTCGGGCAATCAGCCCCAGCATTTT. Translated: CASSLLSGSRVGSGNQPQHF.

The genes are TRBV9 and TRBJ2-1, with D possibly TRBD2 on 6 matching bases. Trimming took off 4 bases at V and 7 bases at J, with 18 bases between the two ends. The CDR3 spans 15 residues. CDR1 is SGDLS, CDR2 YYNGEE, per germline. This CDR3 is CASSPNVGGWNEQFF. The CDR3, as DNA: TGTGCCAGCAGCCCCAATGTGGGGGGATGGAATGAGCAGTTCTTC.

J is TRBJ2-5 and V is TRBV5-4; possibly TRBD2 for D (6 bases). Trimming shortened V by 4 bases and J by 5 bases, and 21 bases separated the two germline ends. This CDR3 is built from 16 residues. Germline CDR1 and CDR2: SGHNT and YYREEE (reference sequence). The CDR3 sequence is CASSGKQAGIRETQYF. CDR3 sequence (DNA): TGTGCCAGCAGCGGTAAACAGGCGGGGATTCGGGAGACCCAGTACTTC.

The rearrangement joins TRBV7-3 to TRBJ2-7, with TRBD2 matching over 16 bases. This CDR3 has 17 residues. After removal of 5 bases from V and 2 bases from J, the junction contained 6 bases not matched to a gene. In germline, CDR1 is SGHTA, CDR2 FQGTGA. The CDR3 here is CASSLGTSGGVPYEQYF. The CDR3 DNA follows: TGTGCCAGCAGCCTCGGGACTAGCGGGGGGGTACCCTACGAGCAGTACTTC.

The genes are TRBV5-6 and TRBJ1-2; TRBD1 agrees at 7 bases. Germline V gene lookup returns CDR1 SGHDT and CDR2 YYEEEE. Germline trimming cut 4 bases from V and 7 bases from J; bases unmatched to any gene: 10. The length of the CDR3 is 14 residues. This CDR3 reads CASSPQTGTGGYTF. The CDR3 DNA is TGTGCCAGCAGCCCCCAGACAGGGACTGGTGGCTACACCTTC.